This T cell receptor beta chain was recorded in a study of T cells after yellow fever vaccination. Points from the study as a whole: Weaker, the secondary response peaked sooner, at day 5 versus 15. Clones from primary vaccination mostly reappeared after the booster (about 97% CD4, less than 90% CD8).

This clonotype has ten or more counts. Its target is not known. Conversion of TCR transcripts into cDNA relied on 5'RACE template switching, which added a universal primer site and UMIs. TCRdb used MiXCR to reprocess the 5' RACE reads, holding one entry per CDR3 protein. This table holds 300,000 or so distinct CDR3 sequences, almost 4% found once. The CDR3 has 13 residues. Per the germline V gene, CDR1 is MNHEY and CDR2 is SMNVEV (reference sequence). The V end was cut by 2 bases, the J end by 9 bases, with 8 bases between. This specimen consisted of PBMCs, obtained 5 days after the yellow fever booster vaccination. The source of this sequence is a man between 18 and 29 years old who received the YFV17D yellow fever vaccine. The rearrangement joins TRBV27 to TRBJ1-6; no firm D call. CDR3 DNA: TGTGCCAGCAGTTTAAGCGGGTCTTCACCCCTCCACTTT. It specifies CASSLSGSSPLHF.